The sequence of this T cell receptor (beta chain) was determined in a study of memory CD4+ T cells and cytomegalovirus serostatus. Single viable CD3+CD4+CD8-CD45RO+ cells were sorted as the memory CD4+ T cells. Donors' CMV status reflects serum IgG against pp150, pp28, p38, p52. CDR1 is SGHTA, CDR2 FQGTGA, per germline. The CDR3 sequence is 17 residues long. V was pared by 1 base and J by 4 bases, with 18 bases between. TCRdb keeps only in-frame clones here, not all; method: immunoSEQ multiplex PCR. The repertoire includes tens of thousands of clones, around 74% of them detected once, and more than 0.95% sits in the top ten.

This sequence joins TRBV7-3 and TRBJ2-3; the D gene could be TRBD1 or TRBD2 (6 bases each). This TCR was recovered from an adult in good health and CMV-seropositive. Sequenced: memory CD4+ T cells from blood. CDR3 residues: CASSLSPRGGFADTQYF. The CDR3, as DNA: TGTGCCAGCAGCTTAAGTCCCCGAGGGGGGTTCGCAGATACGCAGTATTTT.